This TCR beta chain emerged from a study of T cells in Graves' hyperthyroidism and ophthalmopathy. Trimming removed 7 bases from V and 3 bases from J, with 18 bases in between. This CDR3 comprises 15 residues. There were TCR beta CDR3 regions amplified from RNA transcripts. Initially, a first-round RT-PCR of the TCR CDR3 employed the HTBI primer set. TCRdb independently ran MiXCR on the multiplex PCR reads; one entry per CDR3 protein. The sample carries 600,000 or so distinct CDR3 sequences, approximately 14% recorded once. The TCR comes from a woman aged 50 to 60 with Graves' ophthalmopathy. J is TRBJ1-2 and V is TRBV12-3 or TRBV12-4; a weak D match, TRBD1 (6 bases). The sequenced material came from blood. The DNA of the CDR3 is TGTGCCAGCACAATTCAGTCAGGGGTGGACTATGGCTACACCTTC. It specifies CASTIQSGVDYGYTF.